The 10 T cell receptor beta chains presented below share a single source sample, sequenced in a study of blood T cell repertoires in COVID-19. The protocol was immunoSEQ multiplex PCR, while the TCRdb copy is restricted to in-frame clones and leaves out a portion. The repertoire consists of some 190,000 clones, with about 80% occurring once and the leading ten covering roughly 14%. Sequenced input: PBMCs or T cells enriched from blood (not recorded which). The source is a man in his 60s who had been exposed to COVID-19.

This clone was seen only once. Other DNA sequences in this specimen translate into the identical CDR3. V is TRBV25-1 and J is TRBJ2-7, with D perhaps TRBD1 (5 bases). The CDR3 loop spans 11 amino acids. Trimming shortened V by 8 bases and J by 4 bases, and 9 bases separated the two germline ends. Germline CDR1 reads MGHDK; CDR2 reads SYGVNS. The CDR3 loop reads CASSDRYEQYF. For the CDR3, the DNA is TGTGCCAGCTCCGACAGATACGAGCAGTACTTC.

This clone was seen just once. The chain recombines TRBV27 with TRBJ1-2; 8 bases align to TRBD1. The CDR3 is made up of 16 amino acids. With 5 bases clipped from V and 4 bases from J, the junction kept 12 bases outside the gene matches. The germline V gene encodes CDR1 MNHEY and CDR2 SMNVEV (reference sequence). CDR3 amino acids: CASSPPTGTGSYGYTF. In DNA, the CDR3 is TGTGCCAGCAGTCCCCCGACCGGGACAGGTTCCTATGGCTACACCTTC.

J is TRBJ2-7 and V is TRBV19; D is uncertain. Per germline, CDR1 LNHDA and CDR2 SQIVND (reference sequence). V was cut by 3 bases and J by 7 bases, with 13 bases left in between. This CDR3 comprises 13 residues. The CDR3 coding sequence is TGTGCCAGTAGTATTTTGTCAGCGCGGGAGCAGTACTTC. It codes for CASSILSAREQYF.

The chain carries TRBV27 and TRBJ2-3; D not certain. V lost 0 bases and J lost 0, with 10 bases in between. There are 16 residues in the CDR3. CDR1 is MNHEY, CDR2 SMNVEV, per germline (reference sequence). CDR3 protein: CASSLSMVTSTDTQYF. CDR3 in DNA: TGTGCCAGCAGTTTATCGATGGTGACTAGCACAGATACGCAGTATTTT.

The rearrangement links TRBV5-6 to TRBJ2-1; the D is unclear. CDR3 length: 15 amino acids. Germline assignment: CDR1 SGHDT and CDR2 YYEEEE. V gave up 4 bases and J gave up 5 bases, with 16 bases separating them. The CDR3 sequence: CASSPRIIVHNEQFF. The CDR3 DNA follows: TGTGCCAGCAGCCCGCGAATCATCGTTCACAATGAGCAGTTCTTC.

The V call is TRBV7-2, the J call TRBJ2-4, with TRBD2 matching over 7 bases. There are 16 residues in the CDR3. The V gene end was trimmed by 0 bases and the J gene end by 4 bases; junction bases not matched to a gene: 6. CDR1 is SGHTA and CDR2 is FQGNSA in the germline V gene. CDR3 amino acids: CASSLAGGTLKNIQYF. DNA for the CDR3: TGTGCCAGCAGCTTAGCCGGGGGGACGCTAAAAAACATTCAGTACTTC.

The chain joins TRBV11-3 to TRBJ2-1, with 7 bases fitting TRBD1. Looked up from germline, CDR1 is SGHNT and CDR2 is YENEEA. The junction had 4 bases not matched to a gene; V was cut back by 3 bases and J by 2 bases. The CDR3 runs 15 residues. The CDR3 loop is CASSFIGQAYNEQFF. As DNA, the CDR3 is TGTGCCAGCAGCTTTATAGGACAGGCCTACAATGAGCAGTTCTTC. Drawing the rest from reference TRBV11-3 and TRBJ2-1, the complete variable domain is EAGVVQSPRYKIIEKKQPVAFWCNPISGHNTLYWYLQNLGQGPELLIRYENEEAVDDSQLPKDRFSAERLKGVDSTLKIQPAELGDSAVYLCASSFIGQAYNEQFFGPGTRLTVL.

This rearrangement joins TRBV2 to TRBJ2-7, with D tentatively TRBD2 (6 bases). Germline CDR1 is SNHLY and CDR2 is FYNNEI. Trimming cost V 6 bases and J 1 base, with 13 bases left between them. The CDR3 sequence is 14 residues long. The CDR3 loop reads CASRRDFSSYEQYF. DNA for the CDR3: TGTGCCAGCAGGCGGGACTTCTCTTCCTACGAGCAGTACTTC.

This chain joins TRBV6-4 and TRBJ2-2; D is uncertain. Trimming shortened V by 0 bases and J by 4 bases, and 6 bases separated the two germline ends. Germline V gene sequence: CDR1 MRHNA, CDR2 SNTAGT. This CDR3 is 14 amino acids long. The CDR3 nucleotides are TGTGCCAGCAGTGACTCGGTGGCCACCGGGGAGCTGTTTTTT. Amino acid sequence: CASSDSVATGELFF.

The count of this clone is one. The J gene is TRBJ2-3, the V gene TRBV21-1; the table's D call of TRBD2 was not tested on the DNA. TRBV21-1 corresponds to a pseudogene. CDR3 length: 16 amino acids. In DNA, the CDR3 is TGTGCCAGCAGCCCCTGGTTCGGAGCAAGCACAGATACGCAGTATTTT. This gives the protein CASSPWFGASTDTQYF.